These 19 T cell receptor beta chains came from one sample sequenced in a study of memory CD4+ T cells and cytomegalovirus serostatus. Profiling relied on immunoSEQ multiplex PCR, and the TCRdb table lists in-frame clones only, not all of them. The repertoire holds 40,000 to 55,000 clones, with 82% as singletons. The sort gate was single viable CD3+CD4+CD8-CD45RO+ cells for memory CD4+ T cells. The sequenced sample was memory CD4+ T cells from blood. These TCRs come from an adult in good health and CMV-seronegative.

The chain couples TRBV5-4 to TRBJ2-3; D may correspond to TRBD1 or TRBD2 (5 bases each). Germline V CDR1 and CDR2: SGHNT, YYREEE (reference sequence). The CDR3 has 16 amino acids. The ends were cut back, 4 bases at V and 2 bases at J, with 17 bases in the middle. This CDR3 is CASSPRVGTFTDTQYF. The CDR3 coding sequence is TGTGCCAGCAGCCCAAGGGTAGGGACCTTCACAGATACGCAGTATTTT.

The gene calls are TRBV7-2 and TRBJ2-1; D ambiguous. Germline loops: CDR1 SGHTA, CDR2 FQGNSA. V lost 1 base and J lost 7, with 11 bases in between. There are 14 residues in the CDR3. The CDR3: CASSLDPSRNEQFF. The DNA for the CDR3 is TGTGCCAGCAGCTTAGACCCTTCACGGAATGAGCAGTTCTTC.

The chain recombines TRBV19 with TRBJ1-1, with D unclear. The CDR3 contains 14 residues. Looked up from germline, CDR1 is LNHDA and CDR2 is SQIVND (reference sequence). Trimming shortened V by 8 bases and J by 11 bases, and 24 bases separated the two germline ends. CDR3 amino acids: CASSEYGFPVMAFF. The CDR3 nucleotides are TGTGCCAGTTCAGAATACGGGTTCCCGGTCATGGCTTTCTTT.

In its sample, this clone was seen a few times. J is TRBJ1-2 and V is TRBV5-1; maybe TRBD1 (6 bases). Between the trimmed V and J ends, which lost 0 bases and 2 bases, there was a span of 11 bases. The length of the CDR3 is 15 residues. Germline V lookup: CDR1 SGHRS, CDR2 YFSETQ. The CDR3 is CASSLAGRGNYGYTF. The CDR3 coding sequence is TGCGCCAGCAGCTTGGCTGGCAGGGGCAACTATGGCTACACCTTC.

The V and J genes are TRBV28 and TRBJ1-5, with a tentative D call TRBD1 (5 bases). Germline V gene sequence: CDR1 MDHEN, CDR2 SYDVKM. CDR3 length equals 15 residues. V was shortened by 6 bases and J by 0 bases, with 12 bases between the two germline ends. The CDR3 here is CASRWGSNSNQPQHF. The CDR3 bases are TGTGCCAGCAGGTGGGGGAGCAATAGCAATCAGCCCCAGCATTTT.

This clone came up a few times. The chain employs TRBV6-5 and TRBJ1-1; possibly TRBD1 for D (6 bases). The germline V and J ends were trimmed by 5 bases and 2 bases, with 9 bases remaining between them. Looked up from germline, CDR1 is MNHEY and CDR2 is SVGAGI. This CDR3 spans 13 amino acids. DNA for the CDR3: TGTGCCAGCAGTCGACAGGCCAACACTGAAGCTTTCTTT. Translating it yields CASSRQANTEAFF.

V is TRBV9 and J is TRBJ2-2, with 7 bases that match TRBD2. Germline trimming cut 2 bases from V and 1 base from J; bases unmatched to any gene: 11. Looked up from germline, CDR1 is SGDLS and CDR2 is YYNGEE. CDR3 size: 18 residues. CDR3 residues: CASSVTRAGQLNTGELFF. The CDR3 DNA reads TGTGCCAGCAGCGTTACCAGAGCGGGGCAACTGAACACCGGGGAGCTGTTTTTT.

This clone is medium-sized (0.01 to 0.1%). The CDR3 region has the DNA TGTGCCAGCAGTTTAGAGGGATACAATGTTGGCGGACGGCGGCGAGTTCAGCCCCAGCATTTT. As protein: CASSLEGYNVGGRRRVQPQHF. The chain carries TRBV27 and TRBJ1-5; D not certain. The CDR3 contains 21 residues. The germline gives CDR1 MNHEY, CDR2 SMNVEV (reference sequence). V was trimmed by 2 bases and J by 6 bases, leaving 32 bases between them.

There are a few counts of this clone. The J gene is TRBJ2-7, the V gene TRBV20-1; D is possibly TRBD1 (6 bases). The CDR3 has 11 residues. V lost 5 bases, J lost 3 bases, and 8 bases lay in between. Germline CDR1 is DFQATT and CDR2 is SNEGSKA (reference sequence). The CDR3 loop is CSALQGYEQYF. In nucleotides, the CDR3 is TGCAGTGCTCTACAGGGCTACGAGCAGTACTTC.

V gene TRBV19 combines with J gene TRBJ1-5, with D tentatively TRBD1 (5 bases). V shed 4 bases and J shed 9 bases, with 16 bases lying between them. The germline gives CDR1 LNHDA, CDR2 SQIVND (reference sequence). The CDR3 has 14 residues. The chain's CDR3 is CASSTSGVSVPQHF. CDR3 in DNA: TGTGCCAGTAGTACCTCGGGGGTTTCTGTGCCCCAGCATTTT. The whole variable domain, filled in from reference TRBV19 and TRBJ1-5, reads DGGITQSPKYLFRKEGQNVTLSCEQNLNHDAMYWYRQDPGQGLRLIYYSQIVNDFQKGDIAEGYSVSREKKESFPLTVTSAQKNPTAFYLCASSTSGVSVPQHFGDGTRLSIL.

The chain joins TRBV5-6 to TRBJ1-2; 9 positions agree with TRBD1. Per germline, CDR1 SGHDT and CDR2 YYEEEE. V shed 0 bases, J shed 8 bases, and the junction held 5 bases outside the gene matches. The CDR3 consists of 14 residues. The chain's CDR3 is CASSLVQGAGGYTF. In nucleotides, the CDR3 is TGTGCCAGCAGCTTGGTACAGGGGGCGGGAGGCTACACCTTC.

The V and J genes are TRBV10-3 and TRBJ1-6; TRBD1 matches at 8 bases. The CDR3 has 16 residues. The germline CDR1 and CDR2 sequences are ENHRY and SYGVKD. With V trimmed by 5 bases and J by 8 bases, 11 bases remained unmatched. In DNA, the CDR3 is TGTGCCATCAGTATCTCCAGGGACAGGAACGATTCACCCCTCCACTTT. This gives the protein CAISISRDRNDSPLHF.

V and J are TRBV18 and TRBJ1-1; D may be TRBD1 (5 bases). Trimming stripped 6 bases from V and 2 bases from J, with 22 bases between. Germline V gives CDR1 KGHSH, CDR2 LQKENI. This CDR3 comprises 17 residues. The CDR3 DNA is TGTGCCAGCTCTCTTCGACGAGGGGCCGGCGATAACACTGAAGCTTTCTTT. It yields the protein CASSLRRGAGDNTEAFF.

The gene calls are TRBV2 and TRBJ2-2, with TRBD1 matching over 9 bases. Trimming cost V 7 bases and J 6 bases; bases outside gene matches: 18. The V gene's germline CDR1 is SNHLY and CDR2 FYNNEI. The CDR3 runs 18 residues. CDR3 bases: TGTGCCAGCACCGAGCAGGGACAGGGTTGGATGAGGGCCGGGGAGCTGTTTTTT. This translates into CASTEQGQGWMRAGELFF.

This rearrangement joins TRBV18 to TRBJ1-2; D gene unclear. This CDR3 region has 13 residues. V lost 4 bases and J lost 8, with 14 bases in between. CDR1 is KGHSH, CDR2 LQKENI, per germline. CDR3 DNA: TGTGCCAGCTCACGTACGGCAGTGCGCGGCTACACCTTC. This gives the protein CASSRTAVRGYTF.

This chain links TRBV5-4 with TRBJ1-6; TRBD1 aligns across 7 bases. The CDR3 is made up of 16 amino acids. In germline, CDR1 is SGHNT, CDR2 YYREEE (reference sequence). The V segment lost 7 bases and the J segment 6 bases; nucleotides outside the gene matches: 13. The CDR3 DNA follows: TGTGCCAGCGGCCGGGACAGTGTAATTCCTAATTCACCCCTCCACTTT. It translates to CASGRDSVIPNSPLHF. The whole variable domain, filled in from reference TRBV5-4 and TRBJ1-6, reads ETGVTQSPTHLIKTRGQQVTLRCSSQSGHNTVSWYQQALGQGPQFIFQYYREEENGRGNFPPRFSGLQFPNYSSELNVNALELDDSALYLCASGRDSVIPNSPLHFGNGTRLTVT.

The rearrangement links TRBV11-3 to TRBJ2-7; 10 bases map to TRBD2. This CDR3 has 15 amino acids. Germline loops: CDR1 SGHNT, CDR2 YENEEA. Germline trimming cut 5 bases from V and 0 bases from J; bases unmatched to any gene: 4. In DNA, the CDR3 is TGTGCCAGCAGCGTCACTAGCGGGGTCTCCTACGAGCAGTACTTC. The encoded protein is CASSVTSGVSYEQYF.

This sequence joins TRBV5-6 and TRBJ2-4; possible D gene TRBD1, 6 bases. The CDR3 is 16 amino acids. Germline CDR1 and CDR2: SGHDT and YYEEEE. Trimming cost V 2 bases and J 4 bases, with 16 bases left between them. The CDR3 here is CASSLFSTGIKNIQYF. The DNA of the CDR3 is TGTGCCAGCAGCTTATTTTCTACAGGGATTAAAAACATTCAGTACTTC. The complete variable domain, with remaining parts taken from reference TRBV5-6 and TRBJ2-4, reads DAGVTQSPTHLIKTRGQQVTLRCSPKSGHDTVSWYQQALGQGPQFIFQYYEEEERQRGNFPDRFSGHQFPNYSSELNVNALLLGDSALYLCASSLFSTGIKNIQYFGAGTRLSVL.

V usage is TRBV29-1 and J usage is TRBJ2-4, with 7 bases identical to TRBD1. The V and J ends lost 6 bases and 5 bases, in that order; junction bases with no gene match: 7. CDR1 SQVTM and CDR2 ANQGSEA come from the germline V gene. The CDR3 is 13 residues long. The CDR3, as DNA: TGCAGCGTGCAGGAAGGGGGCCAAAACATTCAGTACTTC. This translates into CSVQEGGQNIQYF.